The next 10 T cell receptor beta chains were all read from a single sample in a study of OX40 agonist ivuxolimab in advanced cancers. TCRdb's copy holds only in-frame clones and misses some; the assay was immunoSEQ multiplex PCR. The sample lists roughly 100,000 clones; around 80% were seen once. The sequences come from CD4+ or CD8+ T cells sorted from blood, collected in a trial of the OX40 agonist ivuxolimab. These receptors were taken from an adult with an advanced solid tumor such as melanoma, head and neck, liver or kidney cancer.

The chain couples TRBV7-9 to TRBJ2-5; the D gene is possibly TRBD1 (5 bases). The J call may be faulty, since TRBJ2-7 better matches the DNA end. CDR1 and CDR2 (germline): SEHNR, FQNEAQ (reference sequence). The CDR3 runs to 15 residues. CDR3 DNA: TGTGCCAGCAGCGGGAATCAGGGTATCCTCCACGAGCAGTACTTC. As protein: CASSGNQGILHEQYF.

The chain recombines TRBV19 with TRBJ1-5; 7 bases line up with TRBD1. The length of the CDR3 is 13 residues. V was pared by 10 bases and J by 1 base, with 4 bases of the junction left unmatched. Looked up from germline, CDR1 is LNHDA and CDR2 is SQIVND (reference sequence). CDR3 region: CATNRGSNQPQHF. In nucleotides, the CDR3 is TGTGCCACTAACAGGGGAAGCAATCAGCCCCAGCATTTT.

Concerning this clone: Additional DNA sequences in this sample encode the identical CDR3. The rearrangement uses TRBV29-1 and TRBJ1-2; TRBD1 matches at 9 bases. The V and J ends lost 7 bases and 2 bases, in that order; junction bases with no gene match: 5. CDR1 and CDR2 (germline): SQVTM, ANQGSEA. The CDR3 is 13 amino acids. The CDR3 protein is CSAGTGYNYGYTF. The DNA for the CDR3 is TGCAGCGCTGGGACAGGGTACAACTATGGCTACACCTTC. The full variable domain, rest sourced from reference TRBV29-1 and TRBJ1-2, is SAVISQKPSRDICQRGTSLTIQCQVDSQVTMMFWYRQQPGQSLTLIATANQGSEATYESGFVIDKFPISRPNLTFSTLTVSNMSPEDSSIYLCSAGTGYNYGYTFGSGTRLTVV.

The J gene is TRBJ2-5, the V gene TRBV27; 11 bases are shared with TRBD1. The CDR3 runs to 18 residues. Germline CDR1 reads MNHEY; CDR2 reads SMNVEV (reference sequence). The V and J ends lost 5 bases and 2 bases, in that order; junction bases with no gene match: 13. The CDR3 bases are TGTGCCAGCAGTCCTGGACAGGGGGCCTTGCCTGCACAAGAGACCCAGTACTTC. Protein: CASSPGQGALPAQETQYF.

The V and J genes are TRBV5-1 and TRBJ2-7; D remains unclear. Trimming took 1 base from V and 6 from J, leaving 14 bases between them. CDR1 is SGHRS, CDR2 YFSETQ, per germline. The CDR3 has 14 amino acids. In DNA form, the CDR3 reads TGCGCCAGCAGCTTGACTTTTTACACCCTCGAGCAGTACTTC. Its translation is CASSLTFYTLEQYF. Complete variable domain (other parts from reference TRBV5-1 and TRBJ2-7): KAGVTQTPRYLIKTRGQQVTLSCSPISGHRSVSWYQQTPGQGLQFLFEYFSETQRNKGNFPGRFSGRQFSNSRSEMNVSTLELGDSALYLCASSLTFYTLEQYFGPGTRLTVT.

The genes are TRBV5-4 and TRBJ2-5; D gene uncertain. CDR3 length equals 13 residues. Germline CDR1 is SGHNT and CDR2 is YYREEE (reference sequence). Trimming pared 4 bases from V and 3 bases from J, leaving 10 bases between. This CDR3 is CASSKDRKETQYF. The CDR3 DNA reads as TGTGCCAGCAGCAAGGACCGTAAAGAGACCCAGTACTTC. The variable domain in full, completed from reference TRBV5-4 and TRBJ2-5, reads ETGVTQSPTHLIKTRGQQVTLRCSSQSGHNTVSWYQQALGQGPQFIFQYYREEENGRGNFPPRFSGLQFPNYSSELNVNALELDDSALYLCASSKDRKETQYFGPGTRLLVL.

The rearrangement links TRBV18 to TRBJ1-1, with D unclear. V lost 3 bases to trimming and J lost 4 bases, with 12 bases between them. Germline CDR1 KGHSH, CDR2 LQKENI. The CDR3 contains 14 residues. This CDR3 is CASSPGQRLTEAFF. CDR3 DNA sequence: TGTGCCAGCTCACCCGGGCAGCGCCTCACTGAAGCTTTCTTT.

A remark on this clone: Sequence at one end of the junction differs from germline and may be a read error. The chain joins TRBV7-3 to TRBJ2-7, with 7 positions matching TRBD1. CDR3 length: 14 amino acids. Germline CDR1 reads SGHTA; CDR2 reads FQGTGA. Here the CDR3 DNA reads TGTGCCAGCAGCAAGGACAGGTTCGCCTACAAGCAGTACTTC. Translating gives CASSKDRFAYKQYF.

This clone appeared a single time. The V call is TRBV14, the J call TRBJ1-1, with D unresolved. The V gene's germline CDR1 is SGHDN and CDR2 FVKESK. Trimming removed 4 bases from V and 0 bases from J, with 12 bases in between. CDR3 length: 15 amino acids. Here the CDR3 reads CASSPYWVMNTEAFF. The CDR3 nucleotides are TGTGCCAGCAGCCCCTATTGGGTCATGAACACTGAAGCTTTCTTT.

The genes are TRBV19 and TRBJ1-1; 9 bases fit TRBD1. Germline CDR1 LNHDA, CDR2 SQIVND (reference sequence). V trimming: 1 base; J trimming: 1 base; junction bases outside the gene matches: 1. The CDR3 is made up of 15 amino acids. CDR3 protein: CASSIVDRGNTEAFF. CDR3 nucleotides: TGTGCCAGTAGTATAGTGGACAGGGGGAACACTGAAGCTTTCTTT. Full variable domain (remainder filled in from reference TRBV19 and TRBJ1-1): DGGITQSPKYLFRKEGQNVTLSCEQNLNHDAMYWYRQDPGQGLRLIYYSQIVNDFQKGDIAEGYSVSREKKESFPLTVTSAQKNPTAFYLCASSIVDRGNTEAFFGQGTRLTVV.